What follows are 3 T cell receptor beta chains derived from one specimen sequenced in a study of T cells in Graves' hyperthyroidism and ophthalmopathy. Amplification yielded TCR beta CDR3 regions, with RNA transcripts as the source. With the HTBI primer set, the TCR CDR3 went through a first round of RT-PCR. A single record per CDR3 protein comes from TCRdb applying MiXCR to the multiplex PCR reads. The sample holds 370,000 or so distinct CDR3 sequences, 15% to 18% seen once. What was sequenced was blood. These TCRs come from a woman aged 18-29 years with Graves' hyperthyroidism that later progressed to Graves' ophthalmopathy.

This clonotype showed up many times. The chain joins TRBV2 to TRBJ2-2, with D hard to call. V was cut by 2 bases and J by 1 base, with 2 bases left in between. The CDR3 contains 13 residues. CDR1 is SNHLY and CDR2 is FYNNEI in the germline V gene. The CDR3 sequence is CASSEQNTGELFF. CDR3 in DNA: TGTGCCAGCAGTGAACAGAACACCGGGGAGCTGTTTTTT.

The sample holds many counts of this clonotype. V usage is TRBV20-1 and J usage is TRBJ1-2; D may be TRBD1 (5 bases). The germline CDR1 and CDR2 sequences are DFQATT and SNEGSKA (reference sequence). The CDR3 is 14 residues long. The CDR3 here is CRGGTGTARRGYTF. DNA of the CDR3: TGCAGGGGGGGGACCGGGACGGCAAGGAGAGGCTACACCTTC.

This clonotype has ten or more counts. The chain is built from TRBV11-2 and TRBJ2-5; 8 positions agree with TRBD2. Germline V gives CDR1 SGHAT, CDR2 FQNNGV. V gave up 1 base and J gave up 2 bases; unmatched junction bases: 6. CDR3 length equals 16 residues. The CDR3: CASSLGSRGVQETQYF. CDR3 bases: TGTGCCAGCAGCTTAGGGTCGCGGGGGGTACAAGAGACCCAGTACTTC.